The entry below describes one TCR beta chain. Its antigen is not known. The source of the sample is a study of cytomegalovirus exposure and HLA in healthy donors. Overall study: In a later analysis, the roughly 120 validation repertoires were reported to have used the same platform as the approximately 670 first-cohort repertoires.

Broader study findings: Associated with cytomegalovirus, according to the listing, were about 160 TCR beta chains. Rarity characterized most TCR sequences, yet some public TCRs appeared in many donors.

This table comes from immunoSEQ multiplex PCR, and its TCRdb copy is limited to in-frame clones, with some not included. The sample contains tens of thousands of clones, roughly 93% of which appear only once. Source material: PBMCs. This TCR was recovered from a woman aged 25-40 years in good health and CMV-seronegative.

The DNA for the CDR3 is TGTGCCAGTAGTATAGCAGGGGTAGCAGAAGAAGCTTTCTTT. As protein: CASSIAGVAEEAFF. V and J are TRBV19 and TRBJ1-1; perhaps TRBD1 as D (6 bases). Trimming took off 1 base at V and 8 bases at J, with 14 bases between the two ends. CDR1 and CDR2 from the germline V gene are LNHDA and SQIVND (reference sequence). The CDR3 has 14 amino acids.